This TCR beta chain was captured in a study of CD8 T cells in ankylosing spondylitis. Study-level results: The authors reported significant enrichment of disease-linked clones in matched ankylosing spondylitis synovial fluid. Fewer than ten highly homologous variants made up a TCR beta motif that seemed to typify ankylosing spondylitis blood. A number of the motif variants had already been described in reactive arthritis synovial fluid and blood.

Each CDR3 protein gets one entry after TCRdb re-called the 5' RACE reads with MiXCR. The sample records 670,000 or so distinct CDR3 sequences, roughly 19% being singletons. This clonotype was detected a few times. Its target is not known. Trimming took 0 bases from V and 0 from J, leaving 14 bases between them. This CDR3 is built from 16 residues. The germline CDR1 and CDR2 sequences are DFQATT and SNEGSKA (reference sequence). Sequenced input: blood, either unsorted or a sorted T cell fraction (not recorded which). This clonotype originated in a male donor with ankylosing spondylitis. The chain couples TRBV20-1 to TRBJ1-2, with D maybe TRBD1 (5 bases). CDR3 coding DNA: TGCAGTGCTAGAGATTATCGGCAGGGCGCTAACTATGGCTACACCTTC. Residues: CSARDYRQGANYGYTF.